This TCR beta chain is drawn from a study of CD8 T cells in ankylosing spondylitis. Overall study results and limits: Within matched ankylosing spondylitis synovial fluid, disease-linked clones were reportedly significantly enriched. Earlier studies detected some motif variants in reactive arthritis synovial fluid and blood.

Each CDR3 protein is one row after TCRdb ran MiXCR on the 5' RACE reads. The table records some 140,000 distinct CDR3 sequences, about 7% of them present only once. This clonotype showed up many times. Its target is not known. The TCR comes from a female donor with ankylosing spondylitis or in good health (not recorded which). Material for sequencing was blood, either unsorted or a sorted T cell fraction (not recorded which).

The CDR3 here is CASSVESGSNEQFF. CDR3 bases: TGTGCCAGCAGCGTAGAATCTGGGTCCAATGAGCAGTTCTTC. The chain links TRBV9 to TRBJ2-1; D unresolved. CDR3 length: 14 amino acids. Germline CDR1 reads SGDLS; CDR2 reads YYNGEE. The V end lost 0 bases, the J end lost 6 bases, and 10 bases lay between the germline ends.